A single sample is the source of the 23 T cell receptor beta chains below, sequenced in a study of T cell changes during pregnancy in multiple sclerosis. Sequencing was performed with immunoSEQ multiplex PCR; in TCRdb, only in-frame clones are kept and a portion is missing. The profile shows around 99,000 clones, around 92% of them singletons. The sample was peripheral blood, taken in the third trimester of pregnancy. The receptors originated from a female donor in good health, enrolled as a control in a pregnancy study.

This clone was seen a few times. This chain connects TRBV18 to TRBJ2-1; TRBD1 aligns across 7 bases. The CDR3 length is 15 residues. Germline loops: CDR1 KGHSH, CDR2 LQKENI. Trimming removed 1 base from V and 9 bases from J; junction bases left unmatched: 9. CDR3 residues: CASSPQGADSSEQFF. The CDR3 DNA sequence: TGTGCCAGCTCACCACAGGGGGCGGATAGTAGTGAGCAGTTCTTC.

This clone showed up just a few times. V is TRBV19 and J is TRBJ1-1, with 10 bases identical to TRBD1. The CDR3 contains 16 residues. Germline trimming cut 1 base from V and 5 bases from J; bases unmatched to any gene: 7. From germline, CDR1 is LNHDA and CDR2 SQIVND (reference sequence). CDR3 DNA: TGTGCCAGTAGTATAGGGGGGGACAGGGGCTTGACTGAAGCTTTCTTT. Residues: CASSIGGDRGLTEAFF.

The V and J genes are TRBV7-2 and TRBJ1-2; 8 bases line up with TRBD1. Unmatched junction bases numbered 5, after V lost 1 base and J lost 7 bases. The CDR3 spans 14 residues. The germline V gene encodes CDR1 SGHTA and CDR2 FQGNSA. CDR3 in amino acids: CASSLVGQGGGYTF. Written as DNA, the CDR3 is TGTGCCAGCAGCTTAGTCGGACAGGGAGGTGGCTACACCTTC.

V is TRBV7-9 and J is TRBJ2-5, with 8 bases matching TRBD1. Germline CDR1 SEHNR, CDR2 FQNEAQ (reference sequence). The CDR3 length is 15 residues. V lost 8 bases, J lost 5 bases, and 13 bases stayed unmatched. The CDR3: CASGTTGVDEETQYF. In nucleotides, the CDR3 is TGTGCCAGCGGAACGACAGGGGTTGACGAGGAGACCCAGTACTTC.

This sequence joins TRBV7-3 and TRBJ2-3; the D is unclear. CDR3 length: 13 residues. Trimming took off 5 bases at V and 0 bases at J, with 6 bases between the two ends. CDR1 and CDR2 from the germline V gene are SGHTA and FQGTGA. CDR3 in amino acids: CASSASSTDTQYF. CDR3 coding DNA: TGTGCCAGCAGCGCGTCTAGCACAGATACGCAGTATTTT.

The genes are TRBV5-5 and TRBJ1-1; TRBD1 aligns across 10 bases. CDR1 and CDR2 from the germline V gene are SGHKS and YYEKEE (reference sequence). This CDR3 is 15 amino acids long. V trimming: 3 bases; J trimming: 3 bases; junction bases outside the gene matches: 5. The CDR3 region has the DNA TGTGCCAGCAGCTCCGGGACAGGGGTCTACACTGAAGCTTTCTTT. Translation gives CASSSGTGVYTEAFF.

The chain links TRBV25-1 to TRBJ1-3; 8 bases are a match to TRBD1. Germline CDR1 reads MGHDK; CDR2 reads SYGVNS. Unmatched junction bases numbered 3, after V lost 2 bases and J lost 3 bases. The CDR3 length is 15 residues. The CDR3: CASSERQGSGNTIYF. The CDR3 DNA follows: TGTGCCAGCAGTGAACGACAGGGGAGTGGAAACACCATATATTTT.

The CDR3 spells CASRWDRGDYGYTF. The CDR3 bases are TGTGCCAGCCGATGGGACAGGGGGGACTATGGCTACACCTTC. The V gene is TRBV6-1, the J gene TRBJ1-2, with 11 bases matching TRBD1. J lost 3 bases, V lost 8 bases, and 5 bases had no gene match. Germline values: CDR1 MNHNS, CDR2 SASEGT. This CDR3 comprises 14 residues.

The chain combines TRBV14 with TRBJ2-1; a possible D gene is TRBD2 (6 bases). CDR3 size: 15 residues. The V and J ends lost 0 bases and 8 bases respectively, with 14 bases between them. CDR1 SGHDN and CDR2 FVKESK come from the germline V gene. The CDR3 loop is CASSQDVNRRDEQFF. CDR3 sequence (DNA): TGTGCCAGCAGCCAAGATGTTAACAGGAGGGATGAGCAGTTCTTC.

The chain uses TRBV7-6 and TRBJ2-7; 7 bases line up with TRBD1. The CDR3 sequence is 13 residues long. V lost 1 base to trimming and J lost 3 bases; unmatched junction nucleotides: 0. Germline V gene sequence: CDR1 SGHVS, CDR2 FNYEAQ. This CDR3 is CASSLGTGYEQYF. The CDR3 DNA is TGTGCCAGCAGCTTAGGGACAGGCTACGAGCAGTACTTC.

In DNA, the CDR3 is TGTGCCAGCAGCTTGGAACTAGGCGCCATCCTCAATGAGCAGTTCTTC. Its translation: CASSLELGAILNEQFF. This chain joins TRBV11-1 and TRBJ2-1, with D tentatively TRBD2 (5 bases). The CDR3 spans 16 residues. Trimming stripped 3 bases from V and 6 bases from J, with 18 bases between. Germline V CDR1 and CDR2: SGHAT, FQDESV (reference sequence).

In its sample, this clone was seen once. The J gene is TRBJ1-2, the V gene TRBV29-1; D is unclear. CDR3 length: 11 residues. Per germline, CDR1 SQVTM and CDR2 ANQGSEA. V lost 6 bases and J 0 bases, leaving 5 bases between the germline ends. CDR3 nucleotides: TGCAGCGTCAGTGCTAACTATGGCTACACCTTC. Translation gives CSVSANYGYTF.

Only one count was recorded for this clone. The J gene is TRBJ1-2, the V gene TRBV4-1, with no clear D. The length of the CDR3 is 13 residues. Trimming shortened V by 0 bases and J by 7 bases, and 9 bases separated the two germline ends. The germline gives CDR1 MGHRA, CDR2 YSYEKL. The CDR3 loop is CASSQDRRAGYTF. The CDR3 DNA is TGCGCCAGCAGCCAAGACCGGAGAGCTGGCTACACCTTC.

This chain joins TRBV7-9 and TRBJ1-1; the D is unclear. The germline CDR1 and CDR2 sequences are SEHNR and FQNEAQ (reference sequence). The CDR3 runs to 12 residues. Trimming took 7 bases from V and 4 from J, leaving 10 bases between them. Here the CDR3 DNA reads TGTGCCAGCACGGTAGTCTTCACTGAAGCTTTCTTT. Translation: CASTVVFTEAFF.

The CDR3 region has the DNA TGCGCCAGCAGCTTGGGGTCAGGCACAGATACGCAGTATTTT. The encoded protein is CASSLGSGTDTQYF. The chain is built from TRBV5-1 and TRBJ2-3, with D uncertain. The CDR3 has 14 amino acids. Germline V CDR1 and CDR2: SGHRS, YFSETQ. V shed 0 bases and J shed 1 base, with 6 bases lying between them. Full variable domain (remainder filled in from reference TRBV5-1 and TRBJ2-3): KAGVTQTPRYLIKTRGQQVTLSCSPISGHRSVSWYQQTPGQGLQFLFEYFSETQRNKGNFPGRFSGRQFSNSRSEMNVSTLELGDSALYLCASSLGSGTDTQYFGPGTRLTVL.

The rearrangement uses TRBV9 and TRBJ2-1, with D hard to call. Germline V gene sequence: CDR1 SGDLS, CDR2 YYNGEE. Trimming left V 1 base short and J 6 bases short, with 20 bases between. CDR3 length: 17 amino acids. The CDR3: CASSVFSEPTLGNEQFF. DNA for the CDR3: TGTGCCAGCAGCGTATTCAGTGAGCCCACTCTAGGCAATGAGCAGTTCTTC.

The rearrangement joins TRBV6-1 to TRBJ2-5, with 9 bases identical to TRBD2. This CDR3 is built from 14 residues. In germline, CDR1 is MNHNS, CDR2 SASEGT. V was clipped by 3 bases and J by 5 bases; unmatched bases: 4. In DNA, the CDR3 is TGTGCCAGCAGTGATGGGACTAGCTTTGAGACCCAGTACTTC. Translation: CASSDGTSFETQYF.

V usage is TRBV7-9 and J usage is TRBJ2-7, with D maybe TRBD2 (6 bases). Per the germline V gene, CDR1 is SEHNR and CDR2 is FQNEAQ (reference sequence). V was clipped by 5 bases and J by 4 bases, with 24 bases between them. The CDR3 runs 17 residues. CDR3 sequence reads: CASSDSVTRDSLYEQYF. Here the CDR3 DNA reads TGTGCCAGCAGCGACTCAGTGACCCGGGACTCCCTATACGAGCAGTACTTC.

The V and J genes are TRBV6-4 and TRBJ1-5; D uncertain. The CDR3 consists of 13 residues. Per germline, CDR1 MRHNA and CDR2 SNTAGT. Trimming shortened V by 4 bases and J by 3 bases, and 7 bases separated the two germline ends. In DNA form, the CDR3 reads TGTGCCAGCAGTGTGAGTCCCAATCAGCCCCAGCATTTT. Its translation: CASSVSPNQPQHF.

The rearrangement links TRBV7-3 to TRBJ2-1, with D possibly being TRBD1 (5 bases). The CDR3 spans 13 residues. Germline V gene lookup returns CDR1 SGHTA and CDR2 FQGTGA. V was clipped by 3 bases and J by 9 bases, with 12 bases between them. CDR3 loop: CASSFTTVGEQFF. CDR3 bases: TGTGCCAGCAGCTTCACGACAGTGGGTGAGCAGTTCTTC. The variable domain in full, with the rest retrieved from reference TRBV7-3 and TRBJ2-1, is GAGVSQTPSNKVTEKGKYVELRCDPISGHTALYWYRQSLGQGPEFLIYFQGTGAADDSGLPNDRFFAVRPEGSVSTLKIQRTERGDSAVYLCASSFTTVGEQFFGPGTRLTVL.

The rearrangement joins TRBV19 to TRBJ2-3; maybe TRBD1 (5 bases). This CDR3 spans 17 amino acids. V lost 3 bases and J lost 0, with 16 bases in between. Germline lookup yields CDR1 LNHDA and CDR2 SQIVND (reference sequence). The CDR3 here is CASSMVPSTASTDTQYF. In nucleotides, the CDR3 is TGTGCCAGTAGTATGGTTCCATCGACAGCTAGCACAGATACGCAGTATTTT.

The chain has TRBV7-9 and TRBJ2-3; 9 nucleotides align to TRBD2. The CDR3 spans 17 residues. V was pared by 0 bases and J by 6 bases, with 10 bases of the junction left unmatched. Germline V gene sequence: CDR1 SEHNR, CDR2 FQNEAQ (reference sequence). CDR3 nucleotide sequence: TGTGCCAGCAGCTTAGCCTCGCCTGCGGGGGGGCTTGATACGCAGTATTTT. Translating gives CASSLASPAGGLDTQYF.

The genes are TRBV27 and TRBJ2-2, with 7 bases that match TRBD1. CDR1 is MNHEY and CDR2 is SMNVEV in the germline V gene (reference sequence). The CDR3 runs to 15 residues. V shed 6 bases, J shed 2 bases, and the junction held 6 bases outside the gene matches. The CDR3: CASSWGTDNTGELFF. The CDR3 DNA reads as TGTGCCAGCAGCTGGGGGACAGACAACACCGGGGAGCTGTTTTTT.